What follows are 8 T cell receptor beta chains derived from one specimen sequenced in a study of shared clonotypes between healthy human individuals. Profiling relied on immunoSEQ multiplex PCR, and the TCRdb table lists in-frame clones only, not all of them. The sample lists fewer than 400,000 clones, around two thirds seen once, with under 13% in the top ten. Sequenced material: memory CD4+ T cells sorted from blood. Indicated subset: CD45RA-negative fraction. These receptor sequences come from a man between 25 and 39 years old in good health.

The gene calls are TRBV18 and TRBJ2-7; tentatively, D is TRBD1 (5 bases). The CDR3 loop spans 13 amino acids. V lost 4 bases, J lost 5 bases, and 12 bases lay in between. Germline CDR1 reads KGHSH; CDR2 reads LQKENI. The CDR3 bases are TGTGCCAGCTCACGTCATTCGACAGACGAGCAGTACTTC. Protein sequence: CASSRHSTDEQYF.

This clone was detected a few times. V gene TRBV28 combines with J gene TRBJ2-7; D possibly corresponds to TRBD1 (5 bases). V dropped 6 bases and J dropped 4 bases, with 13 bases sitting between them. The CDR3 contains 13 residues. CDR1 and CDR2 from the germline V gene are MDHEN and SYDVKM. CDR3 sequence reads: CASSLPQGYEQYF. CDR3 DNA sequence: TGTGCCAGCAGCCTGCCCCAGGGTTACGAGCAGTACTTC.

The chain joins TRBV27 to TRBJ1-1; D not certain. The CDR3 runs 12 residues. CDR1 MNHEY and CDR2 SMNVEV come from the germline V gene (reference sequence). V shed 3 bases and J shed 3 bases, with 5 bases lying between them. The CDR3 loop is CASSFRYTEAFF. CDR3 nucleotide sequence: TGTGCCAGCAGTTTCCGGTACACTGAAGCTTTCTTT.

The chain has TRBV19 and TRBJ2-2; tentatively, D is TRBD1 (5 bases). V was clipped by 1 base and J by 4 bases, with 13 bases between them. The CDR3 contains 16 residues. Germline V gene data show CDR1 as LNHDA and CDR2 as SQIVND (reference sequence). The CDR3 DNA is TGTGCCAGTAGTATAGTTCAGGGTCAGGGCACCGGGGAGCTGTTTTTT. It codes for CASSIVQGQGTGELFF.

The chain recombines TRBV28 with TRBJ2-2, with D unclear. This CDR3 has 14 residues. V lost 2 bases, J lost 5 bases, and 9 bases lay in between. The germline V gene has CDR1 MDHEN and CDR2 SYDVKM. The CDR3 DNA reads as TGTGCCAGCAGTTTAATAAGTGGGACCGGGGAGCTGTTTTTT. Protein product: CASSLISGTGELFF. Full variable domain (rest looked up from reference TRBV28 and TRBJ2-2): DVKVTQSSRYLVKRTGEKVFLECVQDMDHENMFWYRQDPGLGLRLIYFSYDVKMKEKGDIPEGYSVSREKKERFSLILESASTNQTSMYLCASSLISGTGELFFGEGSRLTVL.

The rearrangement uses TRBV11-2 and TRBJ2-7; D not resolved. CDR1 and CDR2 from the germline V gene are SGHAT and FQNNGV. V was pared by 0 bases and J by 3 bases, with 9 bases between. The CDR3 has 14 amino acids. CDR3 DNA sequence: TGTGCCAGCAGCTTAGAAGTTGGGCTCTACGAGCAGTACTTC. Residues: CASSLEVGLYEQYF. Using reference TRBV11-2 and TRBJ2-7 for the parts outside the CDR3, the full variable domain is EAGVAQSPRYKIIEKRQSVAFWCNPISGHATLYWYQQILGQGPKLLIQFQNNGVVDDSQLPKDRFSAERLKGVDSTLKIQPAKLEDSAVYLCASSLEVGLYEQYFGPGTRLTVT.

In this sample, this clone turned up a few times. The chain combines TRBV6-1 with TRBJ1-3; 8 nucleotides match TRBD1. V shed 4 bases, J shed 2 bases, and the junction held 4 bases outside the gene matches. Per germline, CDR1 MNHNS and CDR2 SASEGT. The CDR3 length is 15 residues. CDR3 protein: CASSGTGIPGNTIYF. The CDR3 DNA is TGTGCCAGCAGTGGGACAGGGATCCCTGGAAACACCATATATTTT.

The rearrangement links TRBV27 to TRBJ2-7; D unresolved. V was cut by 9 bases and J by 0 bases, with 15 bases left in between. The CDR3 contains 14 residues. Germline assignment: CDR1 MNHEY and CDR2 SMNVEV (reference sequence). The CDR3 DNA is TGTGCCAGTCAAAGGATGGGGTCCTCCTACGAGCAGTACTTC. It translates to CASQRMGSSYEQYF.